This T cell receptor beta chain was found in a study of T cells expressing NK-cell markers. One entry per CDR3 protein, without DNA, is what TCRdb gives after re-calling the 5' RACE reads. The sample spans 440,000 or so distinct CDR3 sequences; the ten largest clones claim roughly 7.2%. Per the germline V gene, CDR1 is SGHRS and CDR2 is YFSETQ. The CDR3 totals 14 residues. Broader study findings: It is unclear if expanded NKG2C-expressing clones target HCMV antigens. About 1.0-7.5% of CD8+ T cells in a handful of donors belonged to dominant NKG2C+ clonotypes.

Comment on this clonotype: Its antigen remains unknown.

Sequences were obtained from blood T cells: a sorted CD56 or NKG2C T cell subset, CD4+ or CD8+ T cells, or bulk PBMC T cells (not recorded which). This receptor was identified in a woman aged 18 to 75 in good health. V usage is TRBV5-1 and J usage is TRBJ1-4. The chain's CDR3 is CASSPREGNEKLFF.